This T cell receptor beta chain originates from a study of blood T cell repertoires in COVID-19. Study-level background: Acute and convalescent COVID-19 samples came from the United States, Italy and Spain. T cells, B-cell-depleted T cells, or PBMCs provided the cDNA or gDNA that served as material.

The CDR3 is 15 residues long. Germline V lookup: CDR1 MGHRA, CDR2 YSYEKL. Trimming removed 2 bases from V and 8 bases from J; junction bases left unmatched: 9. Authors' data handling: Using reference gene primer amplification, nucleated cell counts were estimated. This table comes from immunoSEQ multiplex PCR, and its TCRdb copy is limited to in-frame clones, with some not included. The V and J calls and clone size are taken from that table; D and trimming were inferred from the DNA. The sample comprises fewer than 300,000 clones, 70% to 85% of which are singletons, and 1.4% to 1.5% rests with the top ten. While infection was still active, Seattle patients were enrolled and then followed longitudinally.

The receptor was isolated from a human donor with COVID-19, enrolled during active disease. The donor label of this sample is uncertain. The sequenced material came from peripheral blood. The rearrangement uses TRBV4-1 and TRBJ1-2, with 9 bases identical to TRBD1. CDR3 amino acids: CASSQLVGQGLGYTF. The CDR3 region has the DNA TGCGCCAGCAGCCAACTAGTAGGACAGGGGCTAGGCTACACCTTC.